This is a list of T cell receptor beta chains from one sample in a study of blood T cell repertoires in COVID-19. The data were produced by immunoSEQ multiplex PCR, yet TCRdb's version contains in-frame clones alone and is incomplete. The repertoire has over 75,000 clones, more than 70% of them found once; the top ten carry about 2.9%. The specimen sequenced was peripheral blood. The receptor source for this set is a woman older than 75 with acute or convalescent COVID-19. Each CDR3 is given with its conserved first and last residue. The D gene is left open where the match is weak. Clone size, where shown, is once, few, many, or a class for clones that have expanded.

NA TRBJ2-2 NA TRBV30 TGTGCCTGGAGTCTGTCCACCGGGGAGCTGTTTTTT CAWSLSTGELFF
NA TRBJ2-1 NA TRBV6-5 TGTGCCAGCAGTCGACTAACCACATACAATGAGCAGTTCTTC CASSRLTTYNEQFF
NA TRBJ2-2 TRBD1 TRBV6-5 TGTGCCAGCAGTTCCCAGGACAGGTTGAACACCGGGGAGCTGTTTTTT CASSSQDRLNTGELFF
NA TRBJ2-1 TRBD1 TRBV24-1 TGTGCCACCAGTGACTACTCGACAGGGACCTACAATGAGCAGTTCTTC CATSDYSTGTYNEQFF
once TRBJ1-1 NA TRBV7-2 TGTGCCAGCAGCTTAGACAGGGCGGAAAACACTGAAGCTTTCTTT CASSLDRAENTEAFF
once TRBJ1-2 NA TRBV28 TGTGCCAGCAGGAGACAATTGAGCCACACCTTC CASRRQLSHTF
NA TRBJ2-2 NA TRBV18 TGTGCCAGCTCACCACTCGCCAGGGGAGAGACCGGGGAGCTGTTTTTT CASSPLARGETGELFF
NA TRBJ1-6 NA TRBV4-3 TGCGCCAGCAGCCTCGGACAGCTTGCGGCTAATTCACCCCTCCACTTT CASSLGQLAANSPLHF
NA TRBJ2-2 NA TRBV3-1/TRBV3-2 TGTGCCAGCCGCCGGCGGAGGGAGCCGAACACCGGGGAGCTGTTTTTT CASRRRREPNTGELFF
NA TRBJ1-4 TRBD1 TRBV6-2/TRBV6-3 TGTGCCAGCAGTTACTCGACAGGGAATAATGAAAAACTGTTTTTT CASSYSTGNNEKLFF
NA TRBJ1-5 TRBD1 TRBV19 TGTGCCAGTAGGGGCGGGCAGGGGGCAAGCAATCAGCCCCAGCATTTT CASRGGQGASNQPQHF
NA TRBJ2-7 NA TRBV24-1 TGTGCCACCAGTGATCCACTGAAGTACGAGCAGTACTTC CATSDPLKYEQYF
NA TRBJ1-5 TRBD1 TRBV15 TGTGCCACCAGCAGGGACAGGGGGAACGGGCCCCAGCATTTT CATSRDRGNGPQHF
once TRBJ2-3 NA TRBV2 TGTGCCAGCAGTGAAGCGACAGGGAGGAGTACGCAGTATTTT CASSEATGRSTQYF
NA TRBJ1-1 NA TRBV5-4 TGTGCCAGCAGCTTAGGACAGAGGGTGGCTGAAGCTTTCTTT CASSLGQRVAEAFF